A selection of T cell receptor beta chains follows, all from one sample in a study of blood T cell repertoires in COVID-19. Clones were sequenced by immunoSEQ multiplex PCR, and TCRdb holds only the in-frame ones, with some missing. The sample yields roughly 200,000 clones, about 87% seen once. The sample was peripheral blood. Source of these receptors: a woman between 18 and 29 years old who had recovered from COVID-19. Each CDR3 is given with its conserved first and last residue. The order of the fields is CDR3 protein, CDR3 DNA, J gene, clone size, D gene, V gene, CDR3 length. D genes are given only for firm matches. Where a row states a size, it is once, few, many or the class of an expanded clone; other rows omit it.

cdr3_aa: CASSVDRPGWNTEAFF
cdr3_nt: TGTGCCAGCAGCGTAGACAGGCCAGGGTGGAACACTGAAGCTTTCTTT
j_call: TRBJ1-1
clone_size: -
d_call: -
v_call: TRBV9
cdr3_length: 16

cdr3_aa: CASSLDFGAEAFF
cdr3_nt: TGTGCCAGCAGCTTAGATTTCGGGGCTGAAGCTTTCTTT
j_call: TRBJ1-1
clone_size: -
d_call: -
v_call: TRBV11-3
cdr3_length: 13

cdr3_aa: CASSSSGMGADTQYF
cdr3_nt: TGTGCCAGTAGTTCCAGCGGGATGGGGGCAGATACGCAGTATTTT
j_call: TRBJ2-3
clone_size: once
d_call: TRBD2
v_call: TRBV19
cdr3_length: 15

cdr3_aa: CASSVAGQGYNEQFF
cdr3_nt: TGTGCCAGCAGCGTAGCGGGACAGGGGTACAATGAGCAGTTCTTC
j_call: TRBJ2-1
clone_size: -
d_call: TRBD1
v_call: TRBV9
cdr3_length: 15

cdr3_aa: CASSQVLRASDTQYF
cdr3_nt: TGTGCCAGCAGCCAAGTCCTTAGAGCCTCAGATACGCAGTATTTT
j_call: TRBJ2-3
clone_size: -
d_call: -
v_call: TRBV3-1/TRBV3-2
cdr3_length: 15

cdr3_aa: CASRTSGSTGELFF
cdr3_nt: TGTGCCAGCAGGACTAGCGGGAGCACCGGGGAGCTGTTTTTT
j_call: TRBJ2-2
clone_size: -
d_call: TRBD2
v_call: TRBV5-6
cdr3_length: 14

cdr3_aa: CASSLGVQGYPNEKLFF
cdr3_nt: TGCGCCAGCAGCTTGGGAGTCCAGGGGTATCCTAATGAAAAACTGTTTTTT
j_call: TRBJ1-4
clone_size: -
d_call: -
v_call: TRBV5-1
cdr3_length: 17

cdr3_aa: CASSILASGQGEEDIQYF
cdr3_nt: TGTGCCAGCAGTATCCTGGCCTCAGGACAGGGAGAAGAGGACATTCAGTACTTC
j_call: TRBJ2-4
clone_size: -
d_call: TRBD1
v_call: TRBV28
cdr3_length: 18

cdr3_aa: CSVDSGGNAYEQYF
cdr3_nt: TGCAGCGTTGACAGCGGGGGAAACGCCTACGAGCAGTACTTC
j_call: TRBJ2-7
clone_size: -
d_call: TRBD2
v_call: TRBV29-1
cdr3_length: 14

cdr3_aa: CASSPSGSRTDTQYF
cdr3_nt: TGTGCCAGCAGCCCCTCTGGGAGTCGCACAGATACGCAGTATTTT
j_call: TRBJ2-3
clone_size: -
d_call: -
v_call: TRBV7-6
cdr3_length: 15

cdr3_aa: CASSPPWGESGNTIYF
cdr3_nt: TGTGCCAGCTCACCACCTTGGGGAGAGTCCGGAAACACCATATATTTT
j_call: TRBJ1-3
clone_size: once
d_call: -
v_call: TRBV18
cdr3_length: 16

cdr3_aa: CASSSGTSGRAGWQFF
cdr3_nt: TGTGCCAGCAGCTCAGGAACTAGCGGGAGGGCCGGGTGGCAGTTCTTC
j_call: TRBJ2-1
clone_size: once
d_call: TRBD2
v_call: TRBV7-8
cdr3_length: 16

cdr3_aa: CATSVRTSGSRNEQFF
cdr3_nt: TGTGCCACCAGTGTCAGGACTAGCGGGAGCCGGAATGAGCAGTTCTTC
j_call: TRBJ2-1
clone_size: -
d_call: TRBD2
v_call: TRBV24-1
cdr3_length: 16

cdr3_aa: CASSNTGFDGYTF
cdr3_nt: TGTGCCAGTAGTAACACAGGTTTCGATGGCTACACCTTC
j_call: TRBJ1-2
clone_size: -
d_call: -
v_call: TRBV19
cdr3_length: 13

cdr3_aa: CASSSPGTSREQFF
cdr3_nt: TGTGCCAGCAGTTCCCCAGGGACAAGTCGGGAGCAGTTCTTC
j_call: TRBJ2-1
clone_size: -
d_call: -
v_call: TRBV6-5
cdr3_length: 14

cdr3_aa: CASSQKVGRGFQPQHF
cdr3_nt: TGCGCCAGCAGCCAAAAGGTTGGACGGGGGTTTCAGCCCCAGCATTTT
j_call: TRBJ1-5
clone_size: -
d_call: -
v_call: TRBV4-1
cdr3_length: 16

cdr3_aa: CASSQTGEAVDGYTF
cdr3_nt: TGCGCCAGCAGCCAGACAGGGGAAGCGGTCGATGGCTACACCTTC
j_call: TRBJ1-2
clone_size: -
d_call: TRBD1
v_call: TRBV5-1
cdr3_length: 15

cdr3_aa: CASSGGGHTDTQYF
cdr3_nt: TGTGCCAGCAGTGGGGGGGGGCATACAGATACGCAGTATTTT
j_call: TRBJ2-3
clone_size: -
d_call: -
v_call: TRBV6-4
cdr3_length: 14

cdr3_aa: CASSLGQGLGAQYF
cdr3_nt: TGCGCCAGCAGCCTGGGACAGGGCCTGGGGGCCCAGTACTTC
j_call: TRBJ2-5
clone_size: -
d_call: TRBD1
v_call: TRBV5-1
cdr3_length: 14

cdr3_aa: CASSQERYGYTF
cdr3_nt: TGTGCCAGCAGCCAAGAGCGCTATGGCTACACCTTC
j_call: TRBJ1-2
clone_size: once
d_call: -
v_call: TRBV14
cdr3_length: 12

cdr3_aa: CASSYRAGSYKETQYF
cdr3_nt: TGTGCCAGCAGTTACAGAGCGGGATCTTATAAAGAGACCCAGTACTTC
j_call: TRBJ2-5
clone_size: -
d_call: TRBD2
v_call: TRBV6-2/TRBV6-3
cdr3_length: 16

cdr3_aa: CASSQEDFAGGPYNEQFF
cdr3_nt: TGCGCCAGCAGCCAAGAAGACTTCGCGGGGGGGCCCTACAATGAGCAGTTCTTC
j_call: TRBJ2-1
clone_size: many
d_call: TRBD2
v_call: TRBV4-3
cdr3_length: 18

cdr3_aa: CASRYRETLNTEAFF
cdr3_nt: TGTGCCAGCAGATATAGGGAGACACTGAACACTGAAGCTTTCTTT
j_call: TRBJ1-1
clone_size: -
d_call: -
v_call: TRBV7-2
cdr3_length: 15

cdr3_aa: CASSEVQGAGGYTF
cdr3_nt: TGTGCCAGCAGTGAAGTCCAGGGGGCGGGTGGCTACACCTTC
j_call: TRBJ1-2
clone_size: once
d_call: TRBD1
v_call: TRBV2
cdr3_length: 14

cdr3_aa: CASSPQGAPWVSNQPQHF
cdr3_nt: TGTGCCAGCAGTCCACAGGGGGCCCCATGGGTTAGCAATCAGCCCCAGCATTTT
j_call: TRBJ1-5
clone_size: -
d_call: TRBD1
v_call: TRBV6-6
cdr3_length: 18

cdr3_aa: CASSQQGVSGNTIYF
cdr3_nt: TGTGCCAGCAGCCAACAGGGGGTCTCTGGAAACACCATATATTTT
j_call: TRBJ1-3
clone_size: -
d_call: TRBD1
v_call: TRBV27
cdr3_length: 15

cdr3_aa: CASSGGGRGPDGELFF
cdr3_nt: TGTGCCAGCAGTGGGGGGGGCAGGGGGCCGGACGGGGAGCTGTTTTTT
j_call: TRBJ2-2
clone_size: -
d_call: -
v_call: TRBV6-1
cdr3_length: 16